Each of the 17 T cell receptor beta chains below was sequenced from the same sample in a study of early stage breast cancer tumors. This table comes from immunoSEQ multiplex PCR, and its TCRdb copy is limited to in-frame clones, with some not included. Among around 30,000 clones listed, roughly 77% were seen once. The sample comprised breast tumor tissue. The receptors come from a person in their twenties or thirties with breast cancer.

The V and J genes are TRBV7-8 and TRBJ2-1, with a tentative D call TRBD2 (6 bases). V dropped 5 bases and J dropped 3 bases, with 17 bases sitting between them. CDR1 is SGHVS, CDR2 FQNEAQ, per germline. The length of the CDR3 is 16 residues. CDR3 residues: CASSTRRGRGYNEQFF. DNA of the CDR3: TGTGCCAGCAGCACTAGGAGGGGTAGGGGCTACAATGAGCAGTTCTTC.

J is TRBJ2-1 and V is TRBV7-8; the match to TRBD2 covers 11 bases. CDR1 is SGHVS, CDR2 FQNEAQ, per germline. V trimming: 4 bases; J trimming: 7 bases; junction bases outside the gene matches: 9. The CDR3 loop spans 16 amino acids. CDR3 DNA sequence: TGTGCCAGCAGCTCGCCCGGGACTAGCGGACTTAATGAGCAGTTCTTC. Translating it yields CASSSPGTSGLNEQFF.

CDR3 amino acids: CASSQAGTSGYRTRTDTQYF. In DNA form, the CDR3 reads TGTGCCAGCAGCCAGGCAGGGACTAGCGGGTACCGCACCCGCACAGATACGCAGTATTTT. The chain links TRBV4-2 to TRBJ2-3, with TRBD2 identical over 12 bases. The CDR3 has 20 amino acids. After removal of 3 bases from V and 1 base from J, the junction contained 14 bases not matched to a gene. CDR1 and CDR2 from the germline V gene are LGHNA and YNFKEQ.

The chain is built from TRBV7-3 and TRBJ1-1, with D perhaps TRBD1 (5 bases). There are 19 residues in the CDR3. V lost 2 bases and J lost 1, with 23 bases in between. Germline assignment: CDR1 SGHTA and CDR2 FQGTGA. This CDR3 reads CASSLRPGSQGSWNTEAFF. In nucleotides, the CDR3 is TGTGCCAGCAGCTTACGCCCCGGGAGTCAGGGAAGTTGGAACACTGAAGCTTTCTTT. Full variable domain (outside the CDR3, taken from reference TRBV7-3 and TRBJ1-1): GAGVSQTPSNKVTEKGKYVELRCDPISGHTALYWYRQSLGQGPEFLIYFQGTGAADDSGLPNDRFFAVRPEGSVSTLKIQRTERGDSAVYLCASSLRPGSQGSWNTEAFFGQGTRLTVV.

CDR3 sequence: CAAGIHSGNTIYF. As DNA, the CDR3 is TGTGCCGCCGGGATTCACTCTGGAAACACCATATATTTT. This chain joins TRBV19 and TRBJ1-3, with unresolved D. Trimming removed 11 bases at V and 0 bases at J, with 11 bases between. CDR3 length: 13 residues. Germline-derived CDR1 and CDR2 are LNHDA and SQIVND (reference sequence).

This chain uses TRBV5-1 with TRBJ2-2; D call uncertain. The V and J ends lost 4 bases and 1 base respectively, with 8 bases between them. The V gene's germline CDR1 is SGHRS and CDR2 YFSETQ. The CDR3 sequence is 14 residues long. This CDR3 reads CASSPGLNTGELFF. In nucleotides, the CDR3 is TGCGCCAGCAGCCCGGGCTTGAACACCGGGGAGCTGTTTTTT.

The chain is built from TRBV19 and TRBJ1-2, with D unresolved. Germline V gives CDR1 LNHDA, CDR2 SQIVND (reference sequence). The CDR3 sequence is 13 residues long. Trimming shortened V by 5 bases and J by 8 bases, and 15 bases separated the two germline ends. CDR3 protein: CASSVGGRRGYTF. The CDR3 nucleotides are TGTGCCAGTAGTGTTGGAGGAAGGAGGGGCTACACCTTC. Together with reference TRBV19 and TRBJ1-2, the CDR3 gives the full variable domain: DGGITQSPKYLFRKEGQNVTLSCEQNLNHDAMYWYRQDPGQGLRLIYYSQIVNDFQKGDIAEGYSVSREKKESFPLTVTSAQKNPTAFYLCASSVGGRRGYTFGSGTRLTVV.

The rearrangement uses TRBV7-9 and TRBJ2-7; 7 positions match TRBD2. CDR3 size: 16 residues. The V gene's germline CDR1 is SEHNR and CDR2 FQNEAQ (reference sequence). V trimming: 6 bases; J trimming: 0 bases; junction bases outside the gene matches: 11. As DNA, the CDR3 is TGTGCCAGCAGTTCCCTCGGGGGGAGGGTCTCCTACGAGCAGTACTTC. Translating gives CASSSLGGRVSYEQYF.

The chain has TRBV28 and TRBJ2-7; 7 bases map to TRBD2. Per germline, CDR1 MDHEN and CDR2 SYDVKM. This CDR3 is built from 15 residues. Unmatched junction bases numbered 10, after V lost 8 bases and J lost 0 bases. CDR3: CASWGGFGRSYEQYF. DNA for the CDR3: TGTGCCAGCTGGGGGGGATTCGGACGCTCCTACGAGCAGTACTTC.

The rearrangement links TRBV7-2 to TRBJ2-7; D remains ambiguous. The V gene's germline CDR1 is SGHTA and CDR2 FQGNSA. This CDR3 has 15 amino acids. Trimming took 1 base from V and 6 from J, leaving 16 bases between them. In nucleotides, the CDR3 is TGTGCCAGCAGCTTAGGTCCCCTTCATTGGGGCGAGCAGTACTTC. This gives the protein CASSLGPLHWGEQYF.

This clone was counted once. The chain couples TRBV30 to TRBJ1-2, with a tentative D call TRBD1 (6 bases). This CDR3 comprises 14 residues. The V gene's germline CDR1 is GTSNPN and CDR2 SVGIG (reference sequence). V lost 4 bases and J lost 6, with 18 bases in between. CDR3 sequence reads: CAWIPQGFSHGYTF. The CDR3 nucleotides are TGTGCCTGGATCCCCCAGGGGTTTTCTCATGGCTACACCTTC.

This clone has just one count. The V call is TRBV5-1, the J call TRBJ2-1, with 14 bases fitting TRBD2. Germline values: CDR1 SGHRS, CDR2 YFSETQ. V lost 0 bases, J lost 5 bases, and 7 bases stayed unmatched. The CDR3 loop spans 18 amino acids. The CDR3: CASSLARRGLAGDNEQFF. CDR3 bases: TGCGCCAGCAGCTTGGCCAGGCGGGGACTAGCGGGAGACAATGAGCAGTTCTTC.

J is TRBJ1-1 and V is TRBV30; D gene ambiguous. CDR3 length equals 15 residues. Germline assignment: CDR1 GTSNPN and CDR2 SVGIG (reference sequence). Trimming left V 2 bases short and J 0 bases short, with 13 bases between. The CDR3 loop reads CAWSRGRTMNTEAFF. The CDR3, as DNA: TGTGCCTGGAGTCGTGGACGGACCATGAACACTGAAGCTTTCTTT.

The CDR3 loop is CSVEEFANEQFF. CDR3 coding DNA: TGCAGCGTTGAAGAGTTTGCCAATGAGCAGTTCTTC. This chain joins TRBV29-1 and TRBJ2-1; no firm D call. V was shortened by 0 bases and J by 6 bases, with 6 bases between the two germline ends. The CDR3 covers 12 residues. Per the germline V gene, CDR1 is SQVTM and CDR2 is ANQGSEA.

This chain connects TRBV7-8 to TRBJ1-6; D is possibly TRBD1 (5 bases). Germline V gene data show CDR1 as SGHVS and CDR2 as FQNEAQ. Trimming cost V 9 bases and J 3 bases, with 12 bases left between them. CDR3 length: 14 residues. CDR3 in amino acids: CASQGVVYNSPLHF. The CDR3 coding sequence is TGTGCCAGTCAAGGGGTCGTCTATAATTCACCCCTCCACTTT.

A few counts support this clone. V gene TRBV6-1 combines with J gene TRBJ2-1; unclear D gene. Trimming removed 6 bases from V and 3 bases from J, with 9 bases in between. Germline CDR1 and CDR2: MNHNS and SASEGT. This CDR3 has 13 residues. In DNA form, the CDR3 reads TGTGCCAGCAGGCTAGTTATCTACAATGAGCAGTTCTTC. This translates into CASRLVIYNEQFF.

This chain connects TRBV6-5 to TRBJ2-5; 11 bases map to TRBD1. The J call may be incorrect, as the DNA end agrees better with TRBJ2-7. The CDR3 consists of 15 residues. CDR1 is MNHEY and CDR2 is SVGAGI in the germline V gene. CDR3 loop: CASRVSGTGGYEQYF. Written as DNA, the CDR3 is TGTGCCAGCAGAGTTTCTGGGACAGGGGGCTACGAGCAGTACTTC.